This entry features one T cell receptor beta chain sequence. Its antigen is not yet known. No base-level quality is on record; no much larger clone is a single base apart. The CDR3 regions of human TCRbeta chains were subjected to immunosequencing. From the authors' description of their analysis: TCRs in the repertoires were matched against a reference library of SARS-CoV-2-specific TCRs that had been generated with the MIRA antigen-specificity platform. Breadth was defined as the fraction of unique TCRs that were SARS-CoV-2-associated. Depth was defined as the fraction of total T cells that were SARS-CoV-2-associated. Using the MIRA data, each spike-specific TCR was assigned both to the spike region to which the TCR was reactive and to a CD4 or CD8 class. Log10-transformed breadth and depth values were compared by one-way ANOVA with Sidak's multiple comparisons tests. This immuneACCESS table, as held by TCRdb, lists in-frame sequences with V and J called but not all clones. Of the missing ones, under half trace to an unresolved V gene in checked studies; the others have no known cause. V and J calls and clone size follow that table, whereas D and trimming were derived from the DNA. The sample includes hundreds of thousands of clones, with 90% to 95% observed a single time. The top ten hold 0.5% to 0.65% of the sample.

The germline V gene (reference sequence) sets CDR1 to LGHDT and CDR2 to YNNKEL. Trimming accounts for 8 bases at V and 6 bases at J, while the number of junction bases matched to no gene is 18. The CDR3 spans 17 residues, from the cysteine through the phenylalanine. Only the CDR3 region is kept as DNA, spanning 51 bases read in frame from base 1. This record comes from a study of T cell responses to AZD1222 COVID-19 vaccine (dated by TCRdb to the early 2020s). A note on the overall study: TCR sequencing was performed for about 250 trial participants, of whom around 210 were given two doses of AZD1222 and some 26 were given two doses of MenACWY control vaccine. Trial participants were enrolled by age into subgroups of 18-55, 56-69 and 70-plus years, and roughly 150, 30 and 60 TCR-sequenced participants, respectively, were included in these subgroups.

Per the publication, the time point label means: about 28 days (+/-7) after the second vaccine dose. AZD1222 recipients with second doses at about 4 weeks or about 12 weeks were pooled, because spike-specific TCR depth and breadth did not differ between schedules. Samples from vaccinated people were obtained from the UK trials COV001 and COV002, which included a single-blind randomized controlled phase 2/3 trial of AZD1222 (ChAdOx1 nCoV-19) in healthy adults. For TCRbeta chain sequencing, PBMC samples from trial participants were taken at day 0 and at day 28 after the second dose. General conclusions and limits of the study: Most participants were white British and females outnumbered males, and the authors suggested that clonal diversity may have been underestimated. In the small 56-69-year group, the increase in depth fell short of significance, most likely because of low power. CD4 TCRs associated with the vaccine covered the entire spike protein, and the dominant responses were in regions 160-218 and 743-854. Reportedly, almost half of the unique spike-specific TCRs recognized epitopes lying outside the regions that are mutated in the B.1.351 and B.1.1.7 variants. After two AZD1222 doses, both the breadth and the depth of spike-specific TCRs were significantly higher than at day 0 and than in MenACWY recipients. Only a handful of AZD1222 recipients were SARS-CoV-2 seropositive at baseline, limiting conclusions about previously exposed vaccinees. Because no day 14 peak-response samples were available, the repertoires could be characterized only after the peak T cell response.

The TCR was taken from an adult who received the AZD1222 COVID-19 vaccine. This chain joins TRBV3-1 (or the pseudogene TRBV3-2) to TRBJ1-2, with 10 bases aligning to TRBD1. Sequencing used peripheral blood, obtained 28 days after the second AZD1222 dose. The CDR3 reads CASGTLGTGASGNGYTF. Read as DNA, the sequence is TGTGCCAGCGGCACTTTGGGGACAGGGGCTTCGGGCAATGGCTACACCTTC.